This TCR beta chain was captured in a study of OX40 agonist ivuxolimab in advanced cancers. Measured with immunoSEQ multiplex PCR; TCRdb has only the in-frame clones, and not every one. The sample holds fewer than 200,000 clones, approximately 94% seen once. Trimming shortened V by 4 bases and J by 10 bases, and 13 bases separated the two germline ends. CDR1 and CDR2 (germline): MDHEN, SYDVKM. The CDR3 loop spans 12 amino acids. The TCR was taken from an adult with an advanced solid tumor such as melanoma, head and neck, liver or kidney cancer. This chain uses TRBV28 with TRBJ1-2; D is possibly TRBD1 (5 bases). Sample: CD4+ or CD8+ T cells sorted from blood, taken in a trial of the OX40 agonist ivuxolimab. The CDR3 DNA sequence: TGTGCCAGCAGTTCGCAGGGAGAGACCTACACCTTC. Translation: CASSSQGETYTF.